The 8 T cell receptor beta chains in this list originate from one sample, sequenced in a study of T cell responses to AZD1222 COVID-19 vaccine. The method was immunoSEQ multiplex PCR; TCRdb's version includes in-frame clones alone and lacks a portion of them. The sample carries about 84,000 clones, approximately 83% recorded once. The source was peripheral blood, collected 28 days after the second AZD1222 dose. Receptors originate from an adult who received the AZD1222 COVID-19 vaccine.

This sequence joins TRBV4-2 and TRBJ1-4; TRBD1 matches at 9 bases. Looked up from germline, CDR1 is LGHNA and CDR2 is YNFKEQ. CDR3 length: 16 residues. The ends lost 2 bases at V and 8 bases at J; junction bases unmatched: 9. This CDR3 reads CASSQLAGQGPEKLFF. The CDR3 bases are TGTGCCAGCAGCCAACTTGCCGGACAGGGGCCCGAAAAACTGTTTTTT.

The chain has TRBV7-2 and TRBJ2-2, with 10 nucleotides matching TRBD2. The CDR3 length is 15 residues. The junction had 5 bases not matched to a gene; V was cut back by 3 bases and J by 7 bases. The germline V gene encodes CDR1 SGHTA and CDR2 FQGNSA. The DNA for the CDR3 is TGTGCCAGCAGCTTGTATAGCGGGGGGATCGGGGAGCTGTTTTTT. Translating it yields CASSLYSGGIGELFF.

The table lists this clone with a count of one. A junction boundary mismatches the germline segment, possibly from a read error. This chain connects TRBV5-1 to TRBJ1-2; D remains unclear. Germline V gives CDR1 SGHRS, CDR2 YFSETQ. The CDR3 has 14 residues. The CDR3 sequence is CASSLVATSDLPFF. As DNA, the CDR3 is TGCGCCAGCAGCTTGGTGGCGACCAGTGACCTCCCTTTTTTC.

The chain links TRBV9 to TRBJ1-2; 7 bases are shared with TRBD1. The length of the CDR3 is 15 residues. With V trimmed by 3 bases and J by 6 bases, 11 bases remained unmatched. Germline CDR1 and CDR2: SGDLS and YYNGEE. The CDR3 here is CASSDRQGLENGYTF. The DNA of the CDR3 is TGTGCCAGCAGCGACCGACAGGGACTGGAAAATGGCTACACCTTC.

This chain connects TRBV2 to TRBJ2-1, with no clear D. Trimming took 1 base from V and 3 from J, leaving 4 bases between them. Per germline, CDR1 SNHLY and CDR2 FYNNEI. The CDR3 spans 13 residues. CDR3 residues: CASSEGDYNEQFF. The CDR3 DNA reads TGTGCCAGCAGTGAAGGGGACTACAATGAGCAGTTCTTC.

V gene TRBV13 combines with J gene TRBJ2-5; 7 nucleotides line up with TRBD1. V gave up 4 bases and J gave up 1 base; unmatched junction bases: 3. The length of the CDR3 is 14 residues. CDR1 and CDR2 from the germline V gene are PRHDT and FYEKMQ (reference sequence). The CDR3 nucleotides are TGTGCCAGCAGCTCCGGACAGGCCCAAGAGACCCAGTACTTC. Residues: CASSSGQAQETQYF.

CDR3 nucleotide sequence: TGTGCCAGTAGTACCCCAGGCCAGTTGCAGCCCCAGCATTTT. This sequence encodes CASSTPGQLQPQHF. V usage is TRBV19 and J usage is TRBJ1-5; D gene uncertain. CDR3 length equals 14 residues. Germline CDR1 is LNHDA and CDR2 is SQIVND (reference sequence). V was cut by 4 bases and J by 7 bases, with 14 bases left in between.

In regard to this clone: Other DNA sequences in this specimen translate into the identical CDR3. The J gene is TRBJ2-7, the V gene TRBV4-1; 11 nucleotides match TRBD2. There are 18 residues in the CDR3. After removal of 0 bases from V and 3 bases from J, the junction contained 10 bases not matched to a gene. The V gene's germline CDR1 is MGHRA and CDR2 YSYEKL. CDR3 in amino acids: CASSQDVLAGGHYYEQYF. The CDR3 DNA follows: TGCGCCAGCAGCCAAGATGTGCTAGCGGGGGGCCATTACTACGAGCAGTACTTC.